The 30 T cell receptor beta chains below come from one sample, sequenced in a study of blood T cell repertoires in COVID-19 (dated by TCRdb to 2020 to 2021). Libraries were prepared through the immunoSEQ multiplex PCR assay. TCRdb holds this immuneACCESS table with in-frame rearrangements only. Some clones are missing; in checked studies, unresolved V genes explain under half, and the rest has no known cause. Here the sample has approximately 100,000 clones; around 93% occur a single time. The leading ten clones occupy around 16% of the sample. Specimen: peripheral blood. These receptors were collected from a man in his fifties or sixties with acute or convalescent COVID-19.

The chain uses TRBV5-1 and TRBJ2-2; D not resolved. CDR1 and CDR2 from the germline V gene are SGHRS and YFSETQ. The CDR3 totals 13 residues. V lost 3 bases to trimming and J lost 1 base, with 4 bases between them. CDR3 in amino acids: CASSSGNTGELFF. CDR3 DNA sequence: TGCGCCAGCAGCTCAGGGAACACCGGGGAGCTGTTTTTT.

The rearrangement uses TRBV5-4 and TRBJ1-4; 11 bases map to TRBD1. The trim removed 4 bases at V and 8 bases at J, leaving 10 bases unmatched. From germline, CDR1 is SGHNT and CDR2 YYREEE (reference sequence). CDR3 length: 16 amino acids. CDR3 protein: CASSGDGTGGREKLFF. CDR3 sequence (DNA): TGTGCCAGCAGCGGTGACGGGACAGGGGGTCGCGAAAAACTGTTTTTT.

The chain joins TRBV13 to TRBJ1-5; the match to TRBD1 covers 7 bases. The CDR3 is made up of 17 amino acids. Germline V gene lookup returns CDR1 PRHDT and CDR2 FYEKMQ (reference sequence). Trimming took 5 bases from V and 0 from J; bases not matched to a gene: 10. In DNA form, the CDR3 reads TGTGCCAGCAGCCTTACCCTGGGACAGAGTAGCAATCAGCCCCAGCATTTT. This translates into CASSLTLGQSSNQPQHF.

The chain employs TRBV3-1 (or the pseudogene TRBV3-2) and TRBJ2-1; TRBD2 matches 10 bases. This CDR3 is 16 amino acids long. With 4 bases clipped from V and 10 bases from J, the junction kept 13 bases outside the gene matches. CDR1 LGHDT and CDR2 YNNKEL come from the germline V gene (reference sequence). The CDR3 protein is CASSPFRSGGAGEQFF. The CDR3 DNA is TGTGCCAGCAGCCCTTTCAGGAGCGGGGGGGCAGGGGAGCAGTTCTTC.

This chain connects TRBV29-1 to TRBJ1-2, with D maybe TRBD1 (5 bases). The length of the CDR3 is 12 residues. Germline V gives CDR1 SQVTM, CDR2 ANQGSEA. Trimming shortened V by 6 bases and J by 5 bases, and 13 bases separated the two germline ends. The CDR3 protein is CSVWGGEYGYTF. The CDR3 DNA reads as TGCAGCGTGTGGGGGGGAGAGTATGGCTACACCTTC.

V and J are TRBV4-2 and TRBJ2-7, with D possibly TRBD1 on 6 matching bases. V lost 2 bases to trimming and J lost 0 bases, with 14 bases between them. CDR3 length equals 16 residues. CDR1 is LGHNA and CDR2 is YNFKEQ in the germline V gene. CDR3 region: CASSQTQTGNSYEQYF. DNA for the CDR3: TGTGCCAGCAGCCAAACTCAAACAGGGAACTCCTACGAGCAGTACTTC.

The chain links TRBV6-2 or TRBV6-3 to TRBJ2-7; TRBD2 matches 9 bases. CDR3 length equals 16 residues. The J segment lost 4 bases and the V segment lost 6 bases, leaving 13 bases of the junction unmatched. Per germline, CDR1 MNHEY and CDR2 SVGEGT. For the CDR3, the DNA is TGTGCCAGCAGCCCTAGTGGGCGGGGGGGCCGGTACGAGCAGTACTTC. Amino acid sequence: CASSPSGRGGRYEQYF.

The rearrangement links TRBV5-1 to TRBJ2-1; 13 bases match TRBD2. Germline CDR1 and CDR2: SGHRS and YFSETQ. The V segment lost 0 bases and the J segment 6 bases; nucleotides outside the gene matches: 6. This CDR3 is 17 amino acids long. CDR3 sequence (DNA): TGCGCCAGCAGCTTGGCCGGGGGACTAGCGGGACTCAATGAGCAGTTCTTC. Amino acids: CASSLAGGLAGLNEQFF. The whole variable domain, remainder taken from reference TRBV5-1 and TRBJ2-1, is KAGVTQTPRYLIKTRGQQVTLSCSPISGHRSVSWYQQTPGQGLQFLFEYFSETQRNKGNFPGRFSGRQFSNSRSEMNVSTLELGDSALYLCASSLAGGLAGLNEQFFGPGTRLTVL.

V and J are TRBV6-5 and TRBJ2-3; D is possibly TRBD2 (6 bases). Trimming stripped 5 bases from V and 2 bases from J, with 14 bases between. The CDR3 length is 15 residues. CDR1 is MNHEY, CDR2 SVGAGI, per germline. The CDR3 here is CASSQLAGITDTQYF. CDR3 nucleotide sequence: TGTGCCAGCAGTCAACTCGCGGGGATCACAGATACGCAGTATTTT.

V usage is TRBV5-4 and J usage is TRBJ2-2, with TRBD2 identical over 9 bases. CDR3 length: 19 amino acids. The V segment lost 3 bases and the J segment 0 bases; nucleotides outside the gene matches: 12. CDR1 and CDR2 from the germline V gene are SGHNT and YYREEE (reference sequence). In DNA form, the CDR3 reads TGTGCCAGCAGCTCGAGTGGTTGGCGGGGGGGCCCGAACACCGGGGAGCTGTTTTTT. It translates to CASSSSGWRGGPNTGELFF.

This chain joins TRBV29-1 and TRBJ1-1; D unresolved. The V and J ends lost 1 base and 3 bases respectively, with 12 bases between them. The V gene's germline CDR1 is SQVTM and CDR2 ANQGSEA. The CDR3 has 14 residues. The CDR3: CSVEGPTVYTEAFF. Here the CDR3 DNA reads TGCAGCGTTGAAGGCCCAACGGTGTACACTGAAGCTTTCTTT.

This chain connects TRBV6-2 or TRBV6-3 to TRBJ2-3; TRBD2 matches 13 bases. Trimming at V came to 4 bases and at J to 2 bases, leaving 12 bases not matched to a gene. The germline V gene encodes CDR1 MNHEY and CDR2 SVGEGT. This CDR3 spans 19 amino acids. This chain's CDR3 is CASSSRHQGLAGFTDTQYF. The DNA for the CDR3 is TGTGCCAGCAGTTCCCGACACCAGGGACTAGCGGGGTTCACAGATACGCAGTATTTT.

The rearrangement links TRBV7-4 to TRBJ1-3, with D uncertain. This CDR3 comprises 15 residues. Trimming took 3 bases from V and 1 from J, leaving 10 bases between them. Germline values: CDR1 SGHVT, CDR2 SQSDAQ. The CDR3 DNA reads as TGTGCCAGCAGCTTTAGAGTACAGTCTGGAAACACCATATATTTT. It yields the protein CASSFRVQSGNTIYF.

V and J are TRBV4-3 and TRBJ2-1, with TRBD1 identical over 8 bases. The CDR3 sequence is 14 residues long. Trimming took 2 bases from V and 6 from J; bases not matched to a gene: 3. CDR1 and CDR2 (germline): LGHNA, YSLEER. The CDR3 DNA sequence: TGCGCCAGCAGCCAAAATACAGGGGGCAATGAGCAGTTCTTC. Translation gives CASSQNTGGNEQFF.

The rearrangement links TRBV4-1 to TRBJ2-3; D is unresolved. Germline assignment: CDR1 MGHRA and CDR2 YSYEKL. With 4 bases removed from V and 4 bases from J, the gap between germline ends came to 6 bases. This CDR3 is 12 amino acids long. The CDR3 DNA reads TGCGCCAGCAGCCCGGTTTCAGATACGCAGTATTTT. This codes for CASSPVSDTQYF.

The chain links TRBV29-1 to TRBJ1-5; TRBD1 matches at 9 bases. With V trimmed by 7 bases and J by 1 base, 2 bases remained unmatched. The CDR3 is 13 amino acids. Germline values: CDR1 SQVTM, CDR2 ANQGSEA. The CDR3, as DNA: TGCAGCGCAGGACAGGGGAGCAATCAGCCCCAGCATTTT. Translating gives CSAGQGSNQPQHF.

V gene TRBV19 combines with J gene TRBJ1-5, with a possible D match to TRBD1 (6 bases). The germline V and J ends were trimmed by 6 bases and 1 base, with 13 bases remaining between them. The germline CDR1 and CDR2 sequences are LNHDA and SQIVND (reference sequence). CDR3 length: 15 amino acids. The CDR3 DNA reads TGTGCCAGTAGAGGGGGAACAGGGAGCAATCAGCCCCAGCATTTT. Translating gives CASRGGTGSNQPQHF.

V and J are TRBV27 and TRBJ2-7; 8 bases align to TRBD1. The V segment lost 5 bases and the J segment 3 bases; nucleotides outside the gene matches: 6. Germline values: CDR1 MNHEY, CDR2 SMNVEV (reference sequence). This CDR3 has 14 residues. For the CDR3, the DNA is TGTGCCAGCAGTCCCCGGACAGGGTTCTACGAGCAGTACTTC. As protein: CASSPRTGFYEQYF.

V gene TRBV25-1 combines with J gene TRBJ2-1; TRBD2 aligns across 12 bases. Per the germline V gene, CDR1 is MGHDK and CDR2 is SYGVNS. The trim removed 7 bases at V and 6 bases at J, leaving 4 bases unmatched. This CDR3 region has 14 residues. CDR3 residues: CASNLAGGGNEQFF. In nucleotides, the CDR3 is TGTGCCAGCAACCTAGCGGGGGGGGGCAATGAGCAGTTCTTC.

V is TRBV30 and J is TRBJ1-1; 10 nucleotides match TRBD1. CDR3 size: 14 residues. V shed 3 bases, J shed 7 bases, and the junction held 8 bases outside the gene matches. From germline, CDR1 is GTSNPN and CDR2 SVGIG (reference sequence). CDR3 nucleotide sequence: TGTGCCTGGAGAGGGGGGGGACAGGGGCTTGAAGCTTTCTTT. Protein product: CAWRGGGQGLEAFF.

The genes are TRBV9 and TRBJ2-3; D may be TRBD1 (6 bases). The germline V gene has CDR1 SGDLS and CDR2 YYNGEE. Trimming stripped 3 bases from V and 6 bases from J, with 17 bases between. This CDR3 has 15 residues. The CDR3 loop is CASSALGGLRDTQYF. The CDR3 DNA sequence: TGTGCCAGCAGCGCCTTAGGGGGTTTACGGGATACGCAGTATTTT.

The gene calls are TRBV5-1 and TRBJ2-7; TRBD1 aligns across 7 bases. Looked up from germline, CDR1 is SGHRS and CDR2 is YFSETQ. The J segment lost 3 bases and the V segment lost 9 bases, leaving 9 bases of the junction unmatched. CDR3 size: 13 residues. CDR3 nucleotide sequence: TGCGCCACCTCCCCCCGGGACAGCTACGAGCAGTACTTC. It specifies CATSPRDSYEQYF.

The CDR3 sequence is CASSRRQGGPRETQYF. DNA for the CDR3: TGTGCCAGCAGCCGTCGACAGGGGGGGCCACGGGAGACCCAGTACTTC. The V and J genes are TRBV5-4 and TRBJ2-5, with 9 bases lining up with TRBD1. The CDR3 consists of 16 residues. Trimming at V came to 4 bases and at J to 5 bases, leaving 12 bases not matched to a gene. Germline V gene data show CDR1 as SGHNT and CDR2 as YYREEE (reference sequence).

This clone was counted only a few times. The J gene is TRBJ1-1, the V gene TRBV13; 7 nucleotides agree with TRBD1. J gave up 2 bases and V 5 bases, and 5 bases lay outside the gene matches. The CDR3 extends over 14 amino acids. The germline gives CDR1 PRHDT, CDR2 FYEKMQ (reference sequence). CDR3: CASSGDSQNTEAFF. The CDR3 DNA reads as TGTGCCAGCAGCGGGGACAGCCAAAACACTGAAGCTTTCTTT.

The rearrangement joins TRBV7-8 to TRBJ1-2, with a possible D match to TRBD1 (5 bases). CDR3 length: 13 residues. The V and J ends lost 1 base and 5 bases respectively, with 8 bases between them. Germline CDR1 and CDR2: SGHVS and FQNEAQ. CDR3 loop: CASSLGGEYGYTF. Written as DNA, the CDR3 is TGTGCCAGCAGCTTAGGGGGGGAGTATGGCTACACCTTC.

The gene calls are TRBV6-1 and TRBJ2-1, with TRBD2 matching 8 bases. CDR3 length equals 16 residues. CDR1 is MNHNS, CDR2 SASEGT, per germline. V lost 3 bases, J lost 5 bases, and 9 bases stayed unmatched. CDR3: CASSDLKTSANNEQFF. The CDR3 coding sequence is TGTGCCAGCAGTGATCTTAAGACTAGCGCTAACAATGAGCAGTTCTTC.

The rearrangement links TRBV7-2 to TRBJ2-1, with TRBD2 matching over 9 bases. The CDR3 has 17 amino acids. Germline CDR1 SGHTA, CDR2 FQGNSA. The V segment lost 5 bases and the J segment 4 bases; nucleotides outside the gene matches: 12. CDR3 nucleotide sequence: TGTGCCAGCAGCCACTGGGGCGGGGGGGCATCATACAATGAGCAGTTCTTC. Encoded protein: CASSHWGGGASYNEQFF.

V and J are TRBV2 and TRBJ1-4, with D perhaps matching TRBD1 (5 bases). The CDR3 covers 13 residues. V was cut by 7 bases and J by 5 bases, with 11 bases left in between. Germline V gene sequence: CDR1 SNHLY, CDR2 FYNNEI. The CDR3 DNA reads TGTGCCAGCATGCGGGACCAGAATGAAAAACTGTTTTTT. Its translation: CASMRDQNEKLFF. The full variable domain, in which reference TRBV2 and TRBJ1-4 provide the parts outside the CDR3, is EPEVTQTPSHQVTQMGQEVILRCVPISNHLYFYWYRQILGQKVEFLVSFYNNEISEKSEIFDDQFSVERPDGSNFTLKIRSTKLEDSAMYFCASMRDQNEKLFFGSGTQLSVL.

This clone was seen just once. V usage is TRBV19 and J usage is TRBJ1-1, with TRBD1 matching over 8 bases. The V gene end was trimmed by 2 bases and the J gene end by 4 bases; junction bases not matched to a gene: 9. Germline V gene lookup returns CDR1 LNHDA and CDR2 SQIVND (reference sequence). This CDR3 has 16 amino acids. In nucleotides, the CDR3 is TGTGCCAGTAGTATATGGGACAGGCGTTATAGCACTGAAGCTTTCTTT. Translated, it gives CASSIWDRRYSTEAFF.

The rearrangement links TRBV21-1 to TRBJ2-1; the D segment call TRBD2 is taken from the table without a DNA check. TRBV21-1 is an annotated pseudogene. The CDR3 length is 21 residues. This CDR3 is CASSKAIRRVRRGGPYNEQFF. The CDR3 nucleotides read TGTGCCAGCAGCAAAGCGATACGTCGCGTTAGACGGGGGGGCCCATACAATGAGCAGTTCTTC.